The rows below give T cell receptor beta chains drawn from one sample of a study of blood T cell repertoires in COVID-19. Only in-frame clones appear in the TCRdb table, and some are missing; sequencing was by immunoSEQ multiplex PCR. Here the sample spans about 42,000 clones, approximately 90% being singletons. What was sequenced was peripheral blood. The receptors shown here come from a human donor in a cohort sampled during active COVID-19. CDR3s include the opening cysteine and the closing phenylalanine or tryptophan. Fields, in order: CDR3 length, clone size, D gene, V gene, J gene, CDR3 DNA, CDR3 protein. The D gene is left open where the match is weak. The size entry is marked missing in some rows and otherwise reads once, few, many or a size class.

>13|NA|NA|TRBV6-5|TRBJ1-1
TGTGCCAGCAGGCCGTTTTTGCGGAGAGAAGCTTTCTTT
CASRPFLRREAFF
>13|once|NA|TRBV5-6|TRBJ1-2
TGTGCCAGCAGCTTGGACAGGATCTATGGCTACACCTTC
CASSLDRIYGYTF
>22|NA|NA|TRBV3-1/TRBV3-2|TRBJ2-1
TGTGCCAGCAGCCCACCCCCCTCCAGGGCTAACTTATTATCAAGCTCCTACAATGAGCAGTTCTTC
CASSPPPSRANLLSSSYNEQFF
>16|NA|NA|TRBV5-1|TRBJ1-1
TGCGCCAGCAGCTTGGTATATCGGACAGTGAACACTGAAGCTTTCTTT
CASSLVYRTVNTEAFF
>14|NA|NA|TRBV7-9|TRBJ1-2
TGTGCCAGCAGCTTAGCAGGGGTAATTTATGGCTACACCTTC
CASSLAGVIYGYTF
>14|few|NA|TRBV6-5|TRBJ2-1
TGTGCCAGCACCCCGACACCCGACTACAATGAGCAGTTCTTC
CASTPTPDYNEQFF
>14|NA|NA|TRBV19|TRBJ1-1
TGTGCCAGTAGTATGCGGGCAGACAACACTGAAGCTTTCTTT
CASSMRADNTEAFF
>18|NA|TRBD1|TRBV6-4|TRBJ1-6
TGTGCCAGCAGTGACGTACAGGGGAAGATGAGTGTTGATTCACCCCTCCACTTT
CASSDVQGKMSVDSPLHF
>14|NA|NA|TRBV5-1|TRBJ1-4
TGCGCCAGCAGCTTGGGCAGGGAGGCGGAAAAACTGTTTTTT
CASSLGREAEKLFF
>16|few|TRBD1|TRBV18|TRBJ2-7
TGTGCCAGCTCACCACAGGGCGCAGGGGGCGCCTACGAGCAGTACTTC
CASSPQGAGGAYEQYF
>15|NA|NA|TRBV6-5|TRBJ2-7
TGTGCCAGCACCCCCCCCCGCGGTTCCTCCTACGAGCAGTACTTC
CASTPPRGSSYEQYF
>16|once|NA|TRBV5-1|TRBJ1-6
TGCGCCAGCAGCTCGGGTGACAGCTCCTATAATTCACCCCTCCACTTT
CASSSGDSSYNSPLHF
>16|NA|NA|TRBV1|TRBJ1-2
TGCACCAGCAGCCAAGATCATCAGGGCCGAGACTATGGCTACACCTTC
CTSSQDHQGRDYGYTF
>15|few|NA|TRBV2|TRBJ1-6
TGTGCCAGCAGTGTAGGACCTCTGGCGGGTTCACCCCTCCACTTT
CASSVGPLAGSPLHF
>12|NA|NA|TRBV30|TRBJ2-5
TGTGCCTGGAGTGACGGTGAAGAGACCCAGTACTTC
CAWSDGEETQYF
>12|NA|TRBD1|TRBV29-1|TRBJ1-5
TGCAGCGTTGTACAGGGGACTCAGCCCCAGCATTTT
CSVVQGTQPQHF
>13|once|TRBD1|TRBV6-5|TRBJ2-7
TGTGCCAGCACGAACAGGGGTCACCACGAGCAGTACTTC
CASTNRGHHEQYF
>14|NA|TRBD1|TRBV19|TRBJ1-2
TGTGCCAGTAGCCCGACAGGGACTAACTATGGCTACACCTTC
CASSPTGTNYGYTF
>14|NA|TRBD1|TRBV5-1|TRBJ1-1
TGCGCCAGCAGCCCACAGGGGGGGAACACTGAAGCTTTCTTT
CASSPQGGNTEAFF
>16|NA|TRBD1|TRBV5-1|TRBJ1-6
TGCGCCAGCAGCCTTACAACAGGGGATGGTGATTCACCCCTCCACTTT
CASSLTTGDGDSPLHF
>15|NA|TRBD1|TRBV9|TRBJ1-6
TGTGCCAGCAGCGCGGGACAGGCGGATAATTCACCCCTCCACTTT
CASSAGQADNSPLHF
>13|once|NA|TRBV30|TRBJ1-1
TGTGCCTGGAGTGTACTTTCGAACACTGAAGCTTTCTTT
CAWSVLSNTEAFF
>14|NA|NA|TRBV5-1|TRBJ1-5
TGCGCCAGCAGCTTGGTGGGGGGGAATCAGCCCCAGCATTTT
CASSLVGGNQPQHF
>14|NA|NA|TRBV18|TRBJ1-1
TGTGCCAGCTCATTAGCTCTTTATAATTCTGAAGCTTTCTTT
CASSLALYNSEAFF
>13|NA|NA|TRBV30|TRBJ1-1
TGTGCCTGGAGGGAACAGCCGAACACTGAAGCTTTCTTT
CAWREQPNTEAFF
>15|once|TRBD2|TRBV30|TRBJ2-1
TGTGCCTGGAGCTGGCGGGGGTCCTCCTACAATGAGCAGTTCTTC
CAWSWRGSSYNEQFF
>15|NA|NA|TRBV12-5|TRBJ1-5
TGTGCTAGTGGTTTGACAGGCTTGAGCAATCAGCCCCAGCATTTT
CASGLTGLSNQPQHF
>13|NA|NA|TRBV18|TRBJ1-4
TGTGCCAGCTCACCCCGAGATAATGAAAAACTGTTTTTT
CASSPRDNEKLFF
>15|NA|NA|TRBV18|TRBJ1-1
TGTGCCAGCTCACGGCAGGCGAGCCTGAACACTGAAGCTTTCTTT
CASSRQASLNTEAFF
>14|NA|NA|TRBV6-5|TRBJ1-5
TGTGCCAGCAACAGCCTTAATCGCAATCAGCCCCAGCATTTT
CASNSLNRNQPQHF
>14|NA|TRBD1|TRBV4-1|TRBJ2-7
TGCGCCAGCAGCCAAACAACAGGGGGATACGAGCAGTACTTC
CASSQTTGGYEQYF
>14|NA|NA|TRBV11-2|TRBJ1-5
TGTGCCAGCAGCACAGGGCTAGGGAATCAGCCCCAGCATTTT
CASSTGLGNQPQHF
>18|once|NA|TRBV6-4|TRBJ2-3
TGTGCCAGCAGCGGGCCAGGGACGGGAGATATTAGCACAGATACGCAGTATTTT
CASSGPGTGDISTDTQYF